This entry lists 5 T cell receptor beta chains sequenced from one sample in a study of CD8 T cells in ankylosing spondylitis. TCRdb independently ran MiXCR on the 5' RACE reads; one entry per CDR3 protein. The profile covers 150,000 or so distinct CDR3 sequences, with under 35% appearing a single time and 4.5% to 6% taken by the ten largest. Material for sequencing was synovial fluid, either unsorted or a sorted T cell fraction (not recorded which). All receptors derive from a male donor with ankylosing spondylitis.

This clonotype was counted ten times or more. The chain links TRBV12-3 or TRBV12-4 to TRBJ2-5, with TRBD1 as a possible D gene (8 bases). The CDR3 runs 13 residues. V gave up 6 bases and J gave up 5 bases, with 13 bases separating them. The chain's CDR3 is CASRGQGGETQYF. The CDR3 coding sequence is TGTGCCAGCAGAGGACAGGGAGGGGAGACCCAGTACTTC.

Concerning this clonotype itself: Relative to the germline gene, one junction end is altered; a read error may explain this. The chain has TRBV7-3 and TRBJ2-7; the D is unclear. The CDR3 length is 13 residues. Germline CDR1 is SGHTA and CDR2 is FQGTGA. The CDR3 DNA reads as TGTGCCAGCAGCTCCACTGGTCTCTACGAGCAGCACTTC. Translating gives CASSSTGLYEQHF.

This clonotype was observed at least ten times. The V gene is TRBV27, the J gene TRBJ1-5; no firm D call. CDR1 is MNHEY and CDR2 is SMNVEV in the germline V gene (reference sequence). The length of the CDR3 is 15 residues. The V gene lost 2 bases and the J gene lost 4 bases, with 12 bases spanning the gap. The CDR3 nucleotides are TGTGCCAGCAGTTTAAGGGCCCTGGGAAATCAGCCCCAGCATTTT. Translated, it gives CASSLRALGNQPQHF.

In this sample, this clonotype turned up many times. The CDR3 nucleotides read TGTGCCAGCAGCCCGAATCTAGCGGGAGGGCAGAATGAGCAGTTCTTC. Translation gives CASSPNLAGGQNEQFF. The V and J genes are TRBV7-9 and TRBJ2-1, with 12 positions matching TRBD2. The CDR3 has 16 residues. CDR1 SEHNR and CDR2 FQNEAQ come from the germline V gene (reference sequence). J gave up 7 bases and V 5 bases, and 9 bases lay outside the gene matches. Filled out from reference TRBV7-9 and TRBJ2-1, the complete variable domain reads DTGVSQNPRHKITKRGQNVTFRCDPISEHNRLYWYRQTLGQGPEFLTYFQNEAQLEKSRLLSDRFSAERPKGSFSTLEIQRTEQGDSAMYLCASSPNLAGGQNEQFFGPGTRLTVL.

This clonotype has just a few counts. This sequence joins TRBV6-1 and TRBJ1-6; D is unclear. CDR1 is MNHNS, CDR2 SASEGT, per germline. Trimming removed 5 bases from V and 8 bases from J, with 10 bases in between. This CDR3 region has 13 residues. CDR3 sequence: CASSQRTDSPLHF. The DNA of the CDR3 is TGTGCCAGCAGTCAACGGACCGATTCACCCCTCCACTTT.